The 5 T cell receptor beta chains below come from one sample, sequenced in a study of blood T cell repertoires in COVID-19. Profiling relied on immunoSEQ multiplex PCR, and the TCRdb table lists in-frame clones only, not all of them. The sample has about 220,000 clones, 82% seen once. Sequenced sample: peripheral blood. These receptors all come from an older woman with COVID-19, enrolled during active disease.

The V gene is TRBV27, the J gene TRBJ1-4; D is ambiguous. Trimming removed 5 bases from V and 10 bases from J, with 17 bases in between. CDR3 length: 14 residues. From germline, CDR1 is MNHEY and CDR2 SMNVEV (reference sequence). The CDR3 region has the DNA TGTGCCAGCAGTGACTCCAATGAAATCGGAAAACTGTTTTTT. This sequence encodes CASSDSNEIGKLFF.

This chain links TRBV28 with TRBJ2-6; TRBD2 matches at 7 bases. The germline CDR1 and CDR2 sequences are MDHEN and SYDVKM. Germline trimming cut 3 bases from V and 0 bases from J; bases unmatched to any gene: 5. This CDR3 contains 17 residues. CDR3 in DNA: TGTGCCAGCAGTTTGGGCGGGAGTGGCTCTGGGGCCAACGTCCTGACTTTC. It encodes CASSLGGSGSGANVLTF. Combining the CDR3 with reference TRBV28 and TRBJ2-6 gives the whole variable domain DVKVTQSSRYLVKRTGEKVFLECVQDMDHENMFWYRQDPGLGLRLIYFSYDVKMKEKGDIPEGYSVSREKKERFSLILESASTNQTSMYLCASSLGGSGSGANVLTFGAGSRLTVL.

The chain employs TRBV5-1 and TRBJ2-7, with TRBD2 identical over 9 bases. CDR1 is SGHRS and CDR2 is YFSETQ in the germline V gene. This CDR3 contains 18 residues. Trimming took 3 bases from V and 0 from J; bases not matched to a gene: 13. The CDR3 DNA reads TGCGCCAGCAGCTCGGCCCCGAAGGCGGGAGGGAGCTCCTACGAGCAGTACTTC. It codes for CASSSAPKAGGSSYEQYF.

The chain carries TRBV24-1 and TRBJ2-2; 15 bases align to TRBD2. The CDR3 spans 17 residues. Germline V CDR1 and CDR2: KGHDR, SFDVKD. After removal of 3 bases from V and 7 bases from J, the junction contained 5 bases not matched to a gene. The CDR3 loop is CATSDPGTSGRFGELFF. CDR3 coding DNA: TGTGCCACCAGTGATCCCGGGACTAGCGGGAGGTTCGGGGAGCTGTTTTTT.

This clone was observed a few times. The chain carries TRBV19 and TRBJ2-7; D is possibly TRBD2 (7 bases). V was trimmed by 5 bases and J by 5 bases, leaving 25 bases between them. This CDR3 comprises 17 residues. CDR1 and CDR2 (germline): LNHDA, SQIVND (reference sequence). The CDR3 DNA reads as TGTGCCAGTAGTCCACTCCGCGCGCGACAGGCGGGGGACGAGCAGTACTTC. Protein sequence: CASSPLRARQAGDEQYF.